The 24 T cell receptor beta chains in this list originate from one sample, sequenced in a study of blood T cells in healthy people across ages. Then a second PCR, running about 6 to 11 cycles, was carried out with a sample-barcoded 5' primer and a J-beta primer mix. In TCRdb, the 5' RACE reads were re-called with MiXCR into one record per CDR3 protein. This sample yields about 970,000 distinct CDR3 sequences, of which roughly 51% are seen a single time; 20% to 25% belongs to the top ten. Specimen: blood. The receptors were gathered from a woman aged 60-75 years in good health.

V and J are TRBV12-3 or TRBV12-4 and TRBJ2-1; 9 positions match TRBD2. The CDR3 extends over 18 amino acids. The V and J ends lost 6 bases and 2 bases, in that order; junction bases with no gene match: 14. Here the CDR3 reads CASSPRGSSGGTYNEQFF. In DNA form, the CDR3 reads TGTGCCAGCAGCCCCCGAGGGTCCAGCGGGGGGACCTACAATGAGCAGTTCTTC.

The gene calls are TRBV6-2 or TRBV6-3 and TRBJ2-7; D not resolved. Germline V gene data show CDR1 as MNHEY and CDR2 as SVGEGT. The CDR3 runs 16 residues. Trimming removed 0 bases at V and 0 bases at J, with 12 bases between. The CDR3 coding sequence is TGTGCCAGCAGTTACTCGAAGGTACACCCCTCCTACGAGCAGTACTTC. Protein sequence: CASSYSKVHPSYEQYF.

The CDR3 region has the DNA TGTGCCAGCTCGGCCAGGGAATCCTACGAGCAGTACTTC. Translating it yields CASSARESYEQYF. The chain has TRBV18 and TRBJ2-7; possible D gene TRBD1, 5 bases. V lost 6 bases to trimming and J lost 1 base, with 10 bases between them. The CDR3 is made up of 13 amino acids. Germline V gives CDR1 KGHSH, CDR2 LQKENI.

This clonotype was recorded once. This chain links TRBV20-1 with TRBJ2-7; 8 bases fit TRBD1. TRBJ2-5 matches the DNA end more closely, so the J call is doubtful. This CDR3 is 14 amino acids long. In germline, CDR1 is DFQATT, CDR2 SNEGSKA (reference sequence). The DNA for the CDR3 is TGCAGTGCTAGGGCCCCGGGACAGGAAGAGACCCAGTACTTC. This sequence encodes CSARAPGQEETQYF.

This clonotype has just one count. It may be a read error: a sequence one base away is much more abundant. This chain joins TRBV9 and TRBJ2-1; D gene ambiguous. Germline V gene sequence: CDR1 SGDLS, CDR2 YYNGEE. CDR3 length: 13 residues. The DNA for the CDR3 is TGTGCCAGCAGCGTAGGTTCCTACAATGGGCAGTTCTTC. It specifies CASSVGSYNGQFF.

The CDR3 spells CASSQVGLTVFF. Written as DNA, the CDR3 is TGCGCCAGCAGCCAAGTGGGGTTGACGGTTTTCTTT. The chain links TRBV4-1 to TRBJ1-1; no reliable D call. V lost 1 base to trimming and J lost 13 bases, with 13 bases between them. Per germline, CDR1 MGHRA and CDR2 YSYEKL. The CDR3 totals 12 residues.

Remarks on this clonotype: One end of the junction varies from germline; a read error may be responsible. The V and J genes are TRBV3-1 and TRBJ1-2; D not resolved. The CDR3 totals 13 residues. The germline V gene has CDR1 LGHDT and CDR2 YNNKEL (reference sequence). In DNA, the CDR3 is TGTGCCAGCACCCAACCCGGATTCTATGGCTACACCTTC. Encoded protein: CASTQPGFYGYTF.

This rearrangement joins TRBV4-3 to TRBJ2-4; 9 bases are shared with TRBD2. The DNA end lines up better with TRBJ2-7; the J call may be wrong. Germline V gives CDR1 LGHNA, CDR2 YSLEER. CDR3 length: 18 residues. The CDR3 spells CVSPAKVTREGEFYEQYF. For the CDR3, the DNA is TGCGTCAGTCCAGCCAAGGTCACGCGGGAGGGAGAGTTTTACGAGCAGTACTTC.

This clonotype has only a few counts. This rearrangement joins TRBV27 to TRBJ2-6; D is unclear. The germline V gene has CDR1 MNHEY and CDR2 SMNVEV (reference sequence). V was pared by 3 bases and J by 0 bases, with 9 bases between. This CDR3 has 16 amino acids. The chain's CDR3 is CASSFHMSSGANVLTF. The CDR3 DNA is TGTGCCAGCAGTTTTCACATGAGCTCTGGGGCCAACGTCCTGACTTTC.

This sequence joins TRBV7-9 and TRBJ1-1, with D possibly being TRBD1 (6 bases). The CDR3 is 12 amino acids. With 7 bases removed from V and 6 bases from J, the gap between germline ends came to 12 bases. Germline values: CDR1 SEHNR, CDR2 FQNEAQ (reference sequence). CDR3: CASTLQGSEAFF. CDR3 DNA sequence: TGTGCCAGCACTCTCCAGGGGTCTGAAGCTTTCTTT.

V gene TRBV7-2 combines with J gene TRBJ2-1, with D possibly TRBD1 on 6 matching bases. The CDR3 spans 14 residues. V was pared by 5 bases and J by 6 bases, with 14 bases between. Germline CDR1 reads SGHTA; CDR2 reads FQGNSA. The CDR3 region is CASSPGQTSNEQFF. CDR3 nucleotides: TGTGCCAGCAGCCCCGGACAGACCTCCAATGAGCAGTTCTTC.

This sequence joins TRBV5-1 and TRBJ2-2; 11 nucleotides agree with TRBD2. V lost 3 bases, J lost 1 base, and 2 bases stayed unmatched. This CDR3 comprises 16 residues. Germline CDR1 reads SGHRS; CDR2 reads YFSETQ. Here the CDR3 reads CASSSTSGVNTGELFF. In DNA form, the CDR3 reads TGCGCCAGCAGCTCGACTAGCGGGGTGAACACCGGGGAGCTGTTTTTT. The full variable domain, its missing parts supplied by reference TRBV5-1 and TRBJ2-2, is KAGVTQTPRYLIKTRGQQVTLSCSPISGHRSVSWYQQTPGQGLQFLFEYFSETQRNKGNFPGRFSGRQFSNSRSEMNVSTLELGDSALYLCASSSTSGVNTGELFFGEGSRLTVL.

The sample holds many counts of this clonotype. The rearrangement joins TRBV7-6 to TRBJ2-3; possibly TRBD1 for D (6 bases). The CDR3 is 15 amino acids. Trimming left V 5 bases short and J 4 bases short, with 16 bases between. The germline gives CDR1 SGHVS, CDR2 FNYEAQ. DNA for the CDR3: TGTGCCAGCAGCGGGCGAGGGGGTGGTGCAGATACGCAGTATTTT. Its protein is CASSGRGGGADTQYF.

As regards this clonotype: The junction and the germline gene differ at one end; a read error may be behind it. V and J are TRBV2 and TRBJ1-5; maybe TRBD1 (6 bases). This CDR3 is 14 amino acids long. Germline V gene lookup returns CDR1 SNHLY and CDR2 FYNNEI. CDR3 in DNA: TGTGCCAGCAGTGACAGGGGACACAATCAGCCCCGGCATTTT. Translated, it gives CASSDRGHNQPRHF.

The chain recombines TRBV6-2 or TRBV6-3 with TRBJ1-1; TRBD1 matches at 9 bases. The CDR3 contains 17 residues. Germline CDR1 MNHEY, CDR2 SVGEGT. After removal of 6 bases from V and 0 bases from J, the junction contained 11 bases not matched to a gene. CDR3 sequence: CASRLGQGRGMNTEAFF. In DNA, the CDR3 is TGTGCCAGCAGATTAGGACAGGGGCGGGGGATGAACACTGAAGCTTTCTTT.

The chain uses TRBV24-1 and TRBJ2-5; 7 bases line up with TRBD1. The CDR3 has 14 amino acids. V dropped 3 bases and J dropped 8; count of bases not matched to a gene: 8. From germline, CDR1 is KGHDR and CDR2 SFDVKD. This CDR3 reads CATSDADRRCTQYF. The CDR3 coding sequence is TGTGCCACCAGTGATGCGGACAGGAGGTGCACCCAGTACTTC.

A note on this clonotype: The germline gene is not matched at one end of the junction; a read error may be the cause. This sequence joins TRBV20-1 and TRBJ2-5; D uncertain. This CDR3 spans 10 amino acids. CDR1 DFQATT and CDR2 SNEGSKA come from the germline V gene (reference sequence). The CDR3 DNA reads TGCAGTGCTCTCAGAGAGACCCAGCACTTC. It codes for CSALRETQHF.

The genes are TRBV20-1 and TRBJ2-4; D remains ambiguous. The DNA end is more similar to TRBJ2-7, so the J call may be wrong. Germline V gene sequence: CDR1 DFQATT, CDR2 SNEGSKA (reference sequence). This CDR3 is built from 12 residues. This chain's CDR3 is CSARASVYEQYF. Here the CDR3 DNA reads TGCAGTGCTAGAGCGTCTGTCTACGAGCAGTACTTC.

This clonotype has a handful of counts. This sequence joins TRBV28 and TRBJ2-6; perhaps TRBD2 as D (7 bases). Trimming took off 1 base at V and 2 bases at J, with 9 bases between the two ends. The CDR3 is 16 residues long. CDR1 is MDHEN and CDR2 is SYDVKM in the germline V gene. The CDR3, as DNA: TGTGCCAGCAGTTTATCGCGGGGGCCTGGGGCCAACGTCCTGACTTTC. It translates to CASSLSRGPGANVLTF.

This clonotype was detected a few times. The chain has TRBV9 and TRBJ2-5; D is possibly TRBD2 (5 bases). The DNA end favors TRBJ2-7, so the J call may be wrong. The CDR3 contains 13 residues. CDR1 and CDR2 from the germline V gene are SGDLS and YYNGEE. CDR3 coding DNA: TGTGCCAGCGGCCGAGGGCAACCCTACGAGCAGTACTTC. As protein: CASGRGQPYEQYF.

This clonotype was seen more than once but under ten times. The chain combines TRBV10-3 with TRBJ2-6; TRBD1 is a possible D gene (5 bases). Germline loops: CDR1 ENHRY, CDR2 SYGVKD. This CDR3 comprises 14 residues. V lost 5 bases to trimming and J lost 4 bases, with 9 bases between them. CDR3 nucleotide sequence: TGTGCCATCAGTAAGGGGTCCGGGGCCAACGTCCTGACTTTC. The encoded protein is CAISKGSGANVLTF.

V usage is TRBV7-2 and J usage is TRBJ2-6; possibly TRBD1 or TRBD2 for D (6 bases each). The CDR3 sequence is 17 residues long. Trimming removed 5 bases from V and 2 bases from J, with 16 bases in between. Germline V gives CDR1 SGHTA, CDR2 FQGNSA. The CDR3 loop reads CASSPAPGAPGANVLTF. DNA of the CDR3: TGTGCCAGCAGCCCGGCCCCGGGGGCACCTGGGGCCAACGTCCTGACTTTC. The full variable domain, rest sourced from reference TRBV7-2 and TRBJ2-6, is GAGVSQSPSNKVTEKGKDVELRCDPISGHTALYWYRQSLGQGLEFLIYFQGNSAPDKSGLPSDRFSAERTGGSVSTLTIQRTQQEDSAVYLCASSPAPGAPGANVLTFGAGSRLTVL.

This clonotype was seen a handful of times. Germline is not matched at one junction end, which may reflect a read error. The gene calls are TRBV2 and TRBJ2-3, with 14 nucleotides matching TRBD2. CDR3 size: 17 residues. Germline V gene data show CDR1 as SNHLY and CDR2 as FYNNEI. Here the CDR3 reads CASRGLAGVYRTDTQYF. CDR3 sequence (DNA): TGTGCTAGCAGGGGACTAGCGGGAGTTTACCGGACAGATACGCAGTATTTT.

The chain links TRBV28 to TRBJ2-1, with a possible D match to TRBD2 (6 bases). The end of the DNA is better explained by TRBJ2-7, so the J call may be wrong. CDR3 length equals 14 residues. Germline V gene data show CDR1 as MDHEN and CDR2 as SYDVKM. CDR3 region: CASMGGGAYNEQYF. The CDR3 nucleotides read TGTGCCAGCATGGGCGGCGGGGCCTACAATGAGCAGTACTTC.